This TCR beta chain was recovered during a study of T-cell reconstitution after alpha-beta-depleted transplantation in children. Study outcomes and limitations: Once a year had passed after transplant, T-cell counts and diversity came mostly from newly produced T cells.

A note on this clonotype: Its target is unknown.

This CDR3 region has 14 residues. CDR1 and CDR2 from the germline V gene are SGHRS and YFSETQ. The J segment lost 0 bases and the V segment lost 3 bases, leaving 2 bases of the junction unmatched. A library of TCRbeta sequences, prepared with unique molecular identifiers, was generated. Using its own MiXCR run on the PCR reads, TCRdb lists one record per CDR3 protein. The sample lists 600,000 to 800,000 distinct CDR3 sequences; about 12% were seen once. The origin of this receptor is a girl aged 2 to 9 with congenital amegakaryocytic thrombocytopenia, due to receive a stem cell transplant. The specimen was PBMCs, collected before TCRalphabeta/CD19-depleted stem cell transplant. This rearrangement joins TRBV5-1 to TRBJ2-7, with 8 bases matching TRBD2. The CDR3 reads CASSSGLVSYEQYF. CDR3 coding DNA: TGCGCCAGCAGCTCGGGACTAGTCTCCTACGAGCAGTACTTC.